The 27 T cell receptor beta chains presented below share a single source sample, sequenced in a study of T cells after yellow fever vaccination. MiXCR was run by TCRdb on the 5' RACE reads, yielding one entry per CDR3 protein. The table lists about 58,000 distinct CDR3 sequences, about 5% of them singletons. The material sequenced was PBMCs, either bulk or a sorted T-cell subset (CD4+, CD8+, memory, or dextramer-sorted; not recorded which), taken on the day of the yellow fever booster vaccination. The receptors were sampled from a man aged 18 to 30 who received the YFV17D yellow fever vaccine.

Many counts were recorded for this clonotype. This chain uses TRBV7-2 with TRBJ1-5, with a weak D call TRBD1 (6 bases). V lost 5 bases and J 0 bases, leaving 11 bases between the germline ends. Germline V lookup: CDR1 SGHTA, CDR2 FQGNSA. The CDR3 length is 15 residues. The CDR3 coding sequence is TGTGCCAGCAGCGTACAGGGTTATAGCAATCAGCCCCAGCATTTT. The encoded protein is CASSVQGYSNQPQHF.

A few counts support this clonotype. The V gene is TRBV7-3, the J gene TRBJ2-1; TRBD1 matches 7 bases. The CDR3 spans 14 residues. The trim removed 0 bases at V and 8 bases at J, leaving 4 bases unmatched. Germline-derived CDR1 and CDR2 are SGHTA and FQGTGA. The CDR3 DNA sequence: TGTGCCAGCAGCTTAACGACAGGGTGGGATGAGCAGTTCTTC. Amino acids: CASSLTTGWDEQFF. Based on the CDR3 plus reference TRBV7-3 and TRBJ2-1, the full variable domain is GAGVSQTPSNKVTEKGKYVELRCDPISGHTALYWYRQSLGQGPEFLIYFQGTGAADDSGLPNDRFFAVRPEGSVSTLKIQRTERGDSAVYLCASSLTTGWDEQFFGPGTRLTVL.

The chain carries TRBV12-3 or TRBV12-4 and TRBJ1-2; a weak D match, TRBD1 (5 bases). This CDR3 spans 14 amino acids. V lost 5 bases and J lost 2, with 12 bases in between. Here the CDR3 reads CASSPRGENYGYTF. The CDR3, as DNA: TGTGCCAGCAGTCCCCGGGGCGAGAACTATGGCTACACCTTC.

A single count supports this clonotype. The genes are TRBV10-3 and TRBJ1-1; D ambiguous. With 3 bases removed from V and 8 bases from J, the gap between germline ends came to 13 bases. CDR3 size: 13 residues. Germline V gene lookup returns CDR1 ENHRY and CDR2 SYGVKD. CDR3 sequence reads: CAISERGRTEAFF. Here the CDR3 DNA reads TGTGCCATCAGTGAACGAGGGAGAACAGAAGCTTTCTTT.

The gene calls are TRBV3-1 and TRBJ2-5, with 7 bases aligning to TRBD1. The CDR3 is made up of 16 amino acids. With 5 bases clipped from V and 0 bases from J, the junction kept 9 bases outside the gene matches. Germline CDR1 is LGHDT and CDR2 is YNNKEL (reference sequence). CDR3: CASSSPQGYYQETQYF. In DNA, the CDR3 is TGTGCCAGCAGCTCCCCACAGGGGTATTACCAAGAGACCCAGTACTTC.

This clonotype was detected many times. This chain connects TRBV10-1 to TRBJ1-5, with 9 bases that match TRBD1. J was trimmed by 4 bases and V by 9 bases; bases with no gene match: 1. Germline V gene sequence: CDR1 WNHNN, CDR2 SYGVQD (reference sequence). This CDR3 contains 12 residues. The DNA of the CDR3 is TGCGCCAGTGGACAGGGGAATCAGCCCCAGCATTTT. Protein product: CASGQGNQPQHF.

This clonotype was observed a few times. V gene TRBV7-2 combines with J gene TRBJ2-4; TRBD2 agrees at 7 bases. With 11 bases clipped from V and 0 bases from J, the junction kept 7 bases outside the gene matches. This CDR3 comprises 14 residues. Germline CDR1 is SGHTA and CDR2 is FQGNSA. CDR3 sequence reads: CAGGRGEAKNIQYF. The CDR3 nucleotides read TGTGCCGGAGGGAGGGGAGAAGCCAAAAACATTCAGTACTTC.

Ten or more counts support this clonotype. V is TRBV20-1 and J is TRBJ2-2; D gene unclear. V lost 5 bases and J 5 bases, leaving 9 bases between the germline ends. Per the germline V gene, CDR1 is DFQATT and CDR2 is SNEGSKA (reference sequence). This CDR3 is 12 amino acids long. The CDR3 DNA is TGCAGTGCTGTGACTCGGACCGGGGAGCTGTTTTTT. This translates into CSAVTRTGELFF.

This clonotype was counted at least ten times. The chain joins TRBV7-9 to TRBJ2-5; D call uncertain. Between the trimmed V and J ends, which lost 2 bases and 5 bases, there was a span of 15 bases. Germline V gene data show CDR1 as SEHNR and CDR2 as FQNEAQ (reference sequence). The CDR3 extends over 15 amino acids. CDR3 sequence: CASSLLVGISETQYF. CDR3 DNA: TGTGCCAGCAGCTTATTAGTTGGGATCTCGGAGACCCAGTACTTC. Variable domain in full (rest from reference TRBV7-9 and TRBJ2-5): DTGVSQNPRHKITKRGQNVTFRCDPISEHNRLYWYRQTLGQGPEFLTYFQNEAQLEKSRLLSDRFSAERPKGSFSTLEIQRTEQGDSAMYLCASSLLVGISETQYFGPGTRLLVL.

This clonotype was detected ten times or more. Here the CDR3 DNA reads TGCAGCGTGGCGATTGATACGCAGTATTTT. It yields the protein CSVAIDTQYF. The rearrangement joins TRBV29-1 to TRBJ2-3; D is unresolved. V was pared by 6 bases and J by 6 bases, with 7 bases between. This CDR3 region has 10 residues. Germline CDR1 reads SQVTM; CDR2 reads ANQGSEA.

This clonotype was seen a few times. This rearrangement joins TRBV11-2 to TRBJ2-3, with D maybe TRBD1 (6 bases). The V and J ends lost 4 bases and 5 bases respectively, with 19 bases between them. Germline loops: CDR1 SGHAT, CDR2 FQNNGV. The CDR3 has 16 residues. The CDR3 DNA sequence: TGTGCCAGCAGCTACTGGACAGAGACACCGGAAGATACGCAGTATTTT. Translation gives CASSYWTETPEDTQYF. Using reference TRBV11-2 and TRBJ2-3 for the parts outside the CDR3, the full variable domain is EAGVAQSPRYKIIEKRQSVAFWCNPISGHATLYWYQQILGQGPKLLIQFQNNGVVDDSQLPKDRFSAERLKGVDSTLKIQPAKLEDSAVYLCASSYWTETPEDTQYFGPGTRLTVL.

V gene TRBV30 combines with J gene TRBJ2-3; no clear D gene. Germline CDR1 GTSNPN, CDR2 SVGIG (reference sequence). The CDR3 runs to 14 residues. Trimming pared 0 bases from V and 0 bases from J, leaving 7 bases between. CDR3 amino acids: CAWSVMASTDTQYF. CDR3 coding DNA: TGTGCCTGGAGTGTAATGGCGAGCACAGATACGCAGTATTTT.

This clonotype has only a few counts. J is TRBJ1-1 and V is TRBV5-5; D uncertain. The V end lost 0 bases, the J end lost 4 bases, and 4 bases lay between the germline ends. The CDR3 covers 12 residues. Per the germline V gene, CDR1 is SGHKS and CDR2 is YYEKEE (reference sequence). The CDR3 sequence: CASSLDATEAFF. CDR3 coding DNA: TGTGCCAGCAGCTTGGATGCCACTGAAGCTTTCTTT. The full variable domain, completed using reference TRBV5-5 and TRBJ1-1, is DAGVTQSPTHLIKTRGQQVTLRCSPISGHKSVSWYQQVLGQGPQFIFQYYEKEERGRGNFPDRFSARQFPNYSSELNVNALLLGDSALYLCASSLDATEAFFGQGTRLTVV.

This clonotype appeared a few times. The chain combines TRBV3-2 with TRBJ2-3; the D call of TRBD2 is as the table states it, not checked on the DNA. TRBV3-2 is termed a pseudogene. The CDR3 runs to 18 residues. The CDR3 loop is CASSQEGGGSVSTDTQYF. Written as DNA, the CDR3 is TGTGCCAGCAGCCAAGAGGGGGGAGGTAGCGTAAGTACAGATACGCAGTATTTT.

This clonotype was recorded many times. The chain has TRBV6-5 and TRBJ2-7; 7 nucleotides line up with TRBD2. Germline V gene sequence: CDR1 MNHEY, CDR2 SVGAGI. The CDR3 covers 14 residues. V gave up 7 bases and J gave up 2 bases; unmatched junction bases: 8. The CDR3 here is CASTFRGGTYEQYF. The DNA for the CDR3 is TGTGCCAGCACCTTTCGCGGGGGAACCTACGAGCAGTACTTC.

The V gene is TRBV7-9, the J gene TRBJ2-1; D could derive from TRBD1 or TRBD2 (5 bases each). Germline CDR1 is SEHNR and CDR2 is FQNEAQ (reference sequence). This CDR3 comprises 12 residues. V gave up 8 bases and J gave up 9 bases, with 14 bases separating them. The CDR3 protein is CASALGEGEQFF. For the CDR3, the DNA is TGTGCCAGCGCATTGGGGGAAGGTGAGCAGTTCTTC.

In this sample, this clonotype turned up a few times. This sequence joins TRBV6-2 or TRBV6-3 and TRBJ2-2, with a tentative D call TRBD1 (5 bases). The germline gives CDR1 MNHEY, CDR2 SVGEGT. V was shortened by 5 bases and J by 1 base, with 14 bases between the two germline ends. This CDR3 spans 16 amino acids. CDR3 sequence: CASSRLVTGNTGELFF. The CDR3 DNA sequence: TGTGCCAGCAGTCGTTTAGTAACAGGGAACACCGGGGAGCTGTTTTTT.

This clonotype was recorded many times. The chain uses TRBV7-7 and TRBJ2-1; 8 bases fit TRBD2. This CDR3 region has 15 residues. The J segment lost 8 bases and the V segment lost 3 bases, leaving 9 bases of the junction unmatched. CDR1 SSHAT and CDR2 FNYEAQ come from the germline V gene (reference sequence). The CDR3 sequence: CASSFRGGELDEQFF. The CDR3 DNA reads TGTGCCAGCAGCTTCCGGGGGGGAGAGTTGGATGAGCAGTTCTTC. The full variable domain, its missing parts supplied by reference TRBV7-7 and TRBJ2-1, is GAGVSQSPRYKVTKRGQDVTLRCDPISSHATLYWYQQALGQGPEFLTYFNYEAQPDKSGLPSDRFSAERPEGSISTLTIQRTEQRDSAMYRCASSFRGGELDEQFFGPGTRLTVL.

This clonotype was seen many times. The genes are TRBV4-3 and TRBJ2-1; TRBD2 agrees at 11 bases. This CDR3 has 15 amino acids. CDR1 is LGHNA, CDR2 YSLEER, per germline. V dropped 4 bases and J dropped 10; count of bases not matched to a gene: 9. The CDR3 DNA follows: TGCGCCAGCAGCCGCCGACTAGCGGGGAGACGAGAGCAGTTCTTC. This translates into CASSRRLAGRREQFF.

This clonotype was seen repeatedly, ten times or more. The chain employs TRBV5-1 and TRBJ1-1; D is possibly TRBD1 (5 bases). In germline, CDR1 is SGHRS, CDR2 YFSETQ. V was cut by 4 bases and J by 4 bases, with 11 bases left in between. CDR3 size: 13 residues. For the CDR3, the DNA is TGCGCCAGCAGCCGGTATGGGGGCACTGAAGCTTTCTTT. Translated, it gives CASSRYGGTEAFF.

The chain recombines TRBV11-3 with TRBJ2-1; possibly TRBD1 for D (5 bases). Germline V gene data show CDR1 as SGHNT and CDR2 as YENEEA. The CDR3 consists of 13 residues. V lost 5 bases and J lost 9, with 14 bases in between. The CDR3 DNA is TGTGCCAGCAGCGTAAGTCAGGACACTGAGCAGTTCTTC. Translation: CASSVSQDTEQFF.

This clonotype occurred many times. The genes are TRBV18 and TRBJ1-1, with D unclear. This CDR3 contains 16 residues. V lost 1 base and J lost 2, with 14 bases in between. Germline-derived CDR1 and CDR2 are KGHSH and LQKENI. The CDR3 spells CASSPQGRGRNTEAFF. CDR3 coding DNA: TGTGCCAGCTCACCACAGGGCCGGGGTCGTAACACTGAAGCTTTCTTT.

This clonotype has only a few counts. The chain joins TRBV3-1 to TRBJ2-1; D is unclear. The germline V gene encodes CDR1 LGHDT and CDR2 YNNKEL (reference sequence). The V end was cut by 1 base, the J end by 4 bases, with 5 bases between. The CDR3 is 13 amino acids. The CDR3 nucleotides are TGTGCCAGCAGCCAAGGCCCATACAATGAGCAGTTCTTC. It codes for CASSQGPYNEQFF.

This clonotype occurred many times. For the CDR3, the DNA is TGTGCCACCAGCAGAGGAGGGGCCCCTCCAGATACGCAGTATTTT. Translated: CATSRGGAPPDTQYF. The chain is built from TRBV15 and TRBJ2-3; the D call may be TRBD1 or TRBD2 (5 bases each). This CDR3 region has 15 residues. Germline V CDR1 and CDR2: LNHNV, YYDKDF (reference sequence). Trimming removed 1 base from V and 4 bases from J, with 12 bases in between.

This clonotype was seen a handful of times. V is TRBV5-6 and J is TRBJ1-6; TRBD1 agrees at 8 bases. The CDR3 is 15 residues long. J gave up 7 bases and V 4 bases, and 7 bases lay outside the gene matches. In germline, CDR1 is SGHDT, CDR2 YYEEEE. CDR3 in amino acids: CASSPVQGGNSPLHF. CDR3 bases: TGTGCCAGCAGCCCGGTACAGGGGGGGAATTCACCCCTCCACTTT.

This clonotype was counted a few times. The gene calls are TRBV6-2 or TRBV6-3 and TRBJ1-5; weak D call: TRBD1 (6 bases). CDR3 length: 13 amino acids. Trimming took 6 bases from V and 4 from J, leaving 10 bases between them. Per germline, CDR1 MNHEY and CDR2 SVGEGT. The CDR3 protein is CASSQDRNQPQHF. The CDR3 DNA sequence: TGTGCCAGCAGCCAGGACAGAAATCAGCCCCAGCATTTT.

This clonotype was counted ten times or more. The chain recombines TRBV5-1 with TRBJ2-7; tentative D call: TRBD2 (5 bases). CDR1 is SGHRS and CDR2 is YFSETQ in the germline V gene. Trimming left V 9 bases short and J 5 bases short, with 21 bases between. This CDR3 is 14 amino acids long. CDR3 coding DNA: TGCGCCACCACAAGCGGTTTGGGTCCCAACGAGCAGTACTTC. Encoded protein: CATTSGLGPNEQYF.